The clone carrying this T cell receptor beta chain was counted a few times. Its matching antigen is unknown. The data were obtained in a study of cytomegalovirus exposure and HLA in healthy donors. CDR3 size: 15 residues. With 4 bases removed from V and 6 bases from J, the gap between germline ends came to 18 bases. CDR1 is MDHEN, CDR2 SYDVKM, per germline. Findings and limits, study-wide: Follow-up analysis later connected one missense variant in DCLRE1C with trimming of TCR beta V- and J-genes. The productive fraction for most TCR beta V segments was about 87% or about 30% in an earlier analysis. It was shown in a later analysis that HLA-associated TCR beta chains were more clonally expanded than other, equally common chains. TCR beta sequences reportedly predicted most subjects' HLA-A and HLA-B alleles accurately.

The PCR contained 60 Vbeta and 13 Jbeta primers. Sequenced by immunoSEQ multiplex PCR; TCRdb stores in-frame clones only, minus some. The table lists about 150,000 clones, around 75% of them singletons. Sequenced material: PBMCs. This TCR came from a male donor in good health and CMV-seronegative. This rearrangement joins TRBV28 to TRBJ1-2; D not certain. The CDR3 loop is CASSYRIEGRNGYTF. CDR3 bases: TGTGCCAGCAGTTACCGCATAGAGGGAAGAAATGGCTACACCTTC.